The rows below give T cell receptor beta chains drawn from one sample of a study of OX40 agonist ivuxolimab in advanced cancers. Only in-frame clones appear in the TCRdb table, and some are missing; sequencing was by immunoSEQ multiplex PCR. The profile shows approximately 30,000 clones, about 86% of them singletons. The sequenced sample was CD4+ or CD8+ T cells sorted from blood, obtained in a trial of the OX40 agonist ivuxolimab. The receptors shown here come from an adult with an advanced solid tumor such as melanoma, head and neck, liver or kidney cancer. Each CDR3 is given with its conserved first and last residue. Fields, in order: V gene, J gene, D gene, clone size, CDR3 protein, CDR3 DNA. The D gene is left open where the match is weak. Size is stated for part of the rows, as once, few or many counts, or as a class when the clone is expanded.

TRBV27	TRBJ2-3	TRBD2	once	CASSFAGGDARDTQYF	TGTGCCAGCAGTTTTGCGGGAGGGGATGCACGAGATACGCAGTATTTT
TRBV6-5	TRBJ2-7	TRBD2	NA	CASSYRSSGSYEQYF	TGTGCCAGCAGTTACAGAAGTAGCGGGAGTTACGAGCAGTACTTC
TRBV11-2	TRBJ2-2	NA	NA	CASSSISSGMMTGELFF	TGTGCCAGCAGCTCAATTTCTTCCGGGATGATGACCGGGGAGCTGTTTTTT
TRBV27	TRBJ1-2	TRBD1	NA	CASSTRGTGGAEGYTF	TGTGCCAGCAGTACGCGGGGGACAGGGGGCGCAGAGGGCTACACCTTC
TRBV7-9	TRBJ2-7	TRBD2	NA	CASSYGLADEQYF	TGTGCCAGCAGCTACGGACTAGCGGACGAGCAGTACTTC
TRBV7-2	TRBJ1-1	NA	NA	CASSLARGQPEAFF	TGTGCCAGCAGCTTAGCACGCGGTCAGCCTGAAGCTTTCTTT
TRBV15	TRBJ1-4	TRBD1	NA	CATSSSRGLAEKLFF	TGTGCCACCAGCTCGTCCAGGGGGTTAGCCGAAAAACTGTTTTTT
TRBV10-2	TRBJ2-7	TRBD1	once	CASSDFFGTGEGEQYF	TGCGCCAGCAGTGATTTTTTCGGGACAGGGGAGGGGGAGCAGTACTTC
TRBV10-2	TRBJ1-5	NA	NA	CASSASLNQPQHF	TGCGCCAGCAGTGCTTCACTGAATCAGCCCCAGCATTTT
TRBV27	TRBJ2-1	TRBD2	once	CATSGGLAGVREQFF	TGTGCCACCTCGGGAGGACTAGCGGGAGTACGGGAGCAGTTCTTC
TRBV19	TRBJ2-3	NA	NA	CASSGESTDTQYF	TGTGCCAGTAGCGGGGAGAGCACAGATACGCAGTATTTT
TRBV28	TRBJ1-5	NA	NA	CASSLRVPLNQPQHF	TGTGCCAGCAGTCTCCGGGTACCTTTAAATCAGCCCCAGCATTTT
TRBV9	TRBJ2-6	TRBD1	NA	CASSVAGGPSGANVLTF	TGTGCCAGCAGCGTAGCAGGGGGCCCCTCTGGGGCCAACGTCCTGACTTTC
TRBV19	TRBJ1-5	NA	NA	CASTGGQSNQPQHF	TGTGCCAGTACGGGGGGGCAGAGCAATCAGCCCCAGCATTTT
TRBV14	TRBJ2-3	NA	NA	CASSQGPGADSSTDTQYF	TGTGCCAGCAGCCAAGGTCCAGGGGCAGATTCTAGCACAGATACGCAGTATTTT
TRBV2	TRBJ2-2	NA	once	CASSEVLGGELFF	TGTGCCAGCAGTGAAGTCCTGGGCGGGGAGCTGTTTTTT
TRBV7-2	TRBJ2-7	NA	NA	CASSFVGGSRREQYF	TGTGCCAGCAGCTTCGTTGGGGGATCGAGGCGCGAGCAGTACTTC
TRBV4-3	TRBJ1-4	NA	medium-sized	CASSQGSTASEKLFF	TGCGCCAGCAGCCAAGGGAGCACTGCCAGTGAAAAACTGTTTTTT
TRBV7-3	TRBJ2-2	NA	NA	CASSLIGTGELFF	TGTGCCAGCAGCTTAATCGGCACCGGGGAGCTGTTTTTT
TRBV16	TRBJ2-1	NA	once	CASSQSRGEQFF	TGTGCCAGCAGCCAATCCAGAGGAGAGCAGTTCTTC
TRBV5-5	TRBJ1-1	NA	NA	CASSLGAGTEAFF	TGTGCCAGCAGCTTGGGGGCTGGCACTGAAGCTTTCTTT
TRBV7-9	TRBJ2-2	NA	NA	CASTPKLQTNTGELFF	TGTGCCAGCACCCCCAAGCTGCAGACGAACACCGGGGAGCTGTTTTTT
TRBV7-2	TRBJ1-4	TRBD1	NA	CASSLTGDSVKLFF	TGTGCCAGCAGCTTAACGGGGGACAGTGTGAAACTGTTTTTT
TRBV6-5	TRBJ2-7	NA	NA	CASSYGVEIYEQYF	TGTGCCAGCAGTTACGGCGTGGAAATCTACGAGCAGTACTTC
TRBV28	TRBJ2-7	NA	NA	CASSSRASEQYF	TGTGCCAGCAGTTCAAGAGCAAGCGAGCAGTACTTC
TRBV7-6	TRBJ2-1	NA	NA	CASSSEQGFYEQFF	TGTGCCAGCAGCTCCGAACAGGGATTCTATGAGCAGTTCTTC
TRBV27	TRBJ2-5	TRBD1	NA	CASSSPFGTGRRETQYF	TGTGCCAGCAGTTCACCATTCGGGACAGGGAGGCGTGAGACCCAGTACTTC